The text below deals with one T cell receptor (beta chain). The entirety of the isolated RNA underwent reverse transcription, so expressed TCRB transcripts were sequenced. There were several million reads on average in the naive, central memory and regulatory T cell samples. Clones were read by immunoSEQ multiplex PCR, and TCRdb kept only the in-frame ones, dropping some. This sample yields more than 300,000 clones, of which less than 15% are seen a single time; roughly 0.019% belongs to the top ten. This record belongs to a study of beta chain features in type 1 diabetes. Sorted CD4+ subsets: naive, central memory, regulatory, stem cell-like memory (CD45RO/CCR7/CD25/CD127/CD95/CD27 panel). V shed 5 bases and J 10 bases; nucleotides not matched to a gene: 4. This CDR3 has 12 amino acids. CDR1 and CDR2 from the germline V gene are MNHEY and SVGAGI.

This receptor was identified in a woman between 18 and 29 years old in good health. Sequencing was carried out using naive CD4+ T cells from blood. This chain links TRBV6-5 with TRBJ2-1, with 8 bases identical to TRBD1. The CDR3 coding sequence is TGTGCCAGCAGTCGACAGGGGCGCGAGCAGTTCTTC. Protein product: CASSRQGREQFF.